A selection of T cell receptor beta chains follows, all from one sample in a study of blood T cell repertoires in COVID-19. Clones were read by immunoSEQ multiplex PCR, and TCRdb kept only the in-frame ones, dropping some. The repertoire holds 100,000 to 150,000 clones, with 92% as singletons. The source material was peripheral blood. These receptors came from a man over 45 with COVID-19, enrolled during active disease. Each CDR3 is given with its conserved first and last residue. The order of the fields is V gene, D gene, J gene, clone size, CDR3 protein, CDR3 DNA. D genes are given only for firm matches. Not all rows give a size; the values are once, few, many and, for expanded clones, a class.

>TRBV18|TRBD1|TRBJ1-1|NA
CASRTGGGMNTEAFF
TGTGCCAGCCGGACAGGGGGCGGGATGAACACTGAAGCTTTCTTT
>TRBV5-1|NA|TRBJ1-6|NA
CASSQRDSYNSPLHF
TGCGCCAGCAGCCAACGGGACTCCTATAATTCACCCCTCCACTTT
>TRBV7-2|TRBD1|TRBJ2-7|once
CASSRQTGPEQYF
TGTGCCAGCAGCCGACAGACAGGGCCCGAGCAGTACTTC
>TRBV7-9|TRBD1|TRBJ1-2|NA
CASSIDDETGAEGYYGYTF
TGTGCCAGCAGCATCGACGACGAGACAGGGGCGGAGGGGTACTATGGCTACACCTTC
>TRBV13|TRBD2|TRBJ2-5|NA
CASSLEGVREGILLSETQYF
TGTGCCAGCAGCTTAGAGGGGGTACGGGAGGGAATACTACTTTCGGAGACCCAGTACTTC
>TRBV7-6|TRBD2|TRBJ2-7|NA
CASSLAGGSYEQYF
TGTGCCAGCAGCTTAGCGGGAGGGTCCTACGAGCAGTACTTC
>TRBV19|NA|TRBJ2-5|NA
CASSTAGREALETQYF
TGTGCCAGTAGTACGGCCGGCAGGGAGGCGCTGGAGACCCAGTACTTC
>TRBV5-1|NA|TRBJ2-5|NA
CASSPSGTNQETQYF
TGCGCCAGCAGCCCTAGTGGGACAAACCAAGAGACCCAGTACTTC
>TRBV27|NA|TRBJ2-5|NA
CASSFDRQETQYF
TGTGCCAGCAGTTTCGACAGGCAAGAGACCCAGTACTTC
>TRBV21-1|NA|TRBJ2-5|NA
CASSNLRDSKETQYF
TGTGCCAGCAGCAATCTCCGGGACAGCAAAGAGACCCAGTACTTC
>TRBV25-1|TRBD1|TRBJ2-5|NA
CASSRGQGAWETQYF
TGTGCCAGCAGCCGGGGACAGGGGGCGTGGGAGACCCAGTACTTC
>TRBV6-5|NA|TRBJ2-1|NA
CASRTQGNEQFF
TGTGCCAGCAGGACTCAGGGGAATGAGCAGTTCTTC
>TRBV4-1|NA|TRBJ1-4|NA
CASSQAFSQGNKEKLFF
TGCGCCAGCAGCCAAGCCTTCTCACAGGGTAACAAGGAAAAACTGTTTTTT
>TRBV7-6|TRBD1|TRBJ1-1|NA
CASSLAEGANTEAFF
TGTGCCAGCAGCTTAGCGGAGGGGGCGAACACTGAAGCTTTCTTT
>TRBV2|TRBD2|TRBJ2-4|NA
CASSKGLDIQYF
TGTGCCAGCAGTAAGGGACTAGACATTCAGTACTTC
>TRBV15|TRBD1|TRBJ2-5|NA
CATSRGGQLQETQYF
TGTGCCACCAGCAGAGGGGGACAGCTACAAGAGACCCAGTACTTC
>TRBV9|NA|TRBJ2-1|NA
CASSAQGWLADEQFF
TGTGCCAGCAGCGCTCAGGGGTGGCTAGCCGATGAGCAGTTCTTC
>TRBV3-1/TRBV3-2|NA|TRBJ1-4|once
CASSQGGLGIEKLFF
TGTGCCAGCAGCCAAGGAGGGTTAGGAATCGAAAAACTGTTTTTT
>TRBV27|NA|TRBJ2-2|NA
CASSRSSAGAGSGIGELFF
TGTGCCAGCAGTCGATCGTCCGCTGGGGCGGGATCTGGGATCGGGGAGCTGTTTTTT
>TRBV7-6|NA|TRBJ1-3|NA
CASSPQGRNTIYF
TGTGCCAGCAGCCCACAGGGAAGAAACACCATATATTTT
>TRBV5-1|NA|TRBJ2-7|NA
CASLGSGDEQYF
TGCGCCAGCCTCGGGAGTGGCGACGAGCAGTACTTC
>TRBV14|NA|TRBJ1-3|NA
CASSPSYSGNTIYF
TGTGCCAGCAGCCCTAGCTACTCTGGAAACACCATATATTTT
>TRBV5-1|TRBD1|TRBJ1-1|NA
CASSGTGDRYTEAFF
TGCGCCAGCAGCGGAACAGGGGATAGGTACACTGAAGCTTTCTTT
>TRBV19|NA|TRBJ1-6|NA
CASTPGGTYNSPLHF
TGTGCCAGTACCCCGGGAGGGACCTATAATTCACCCCTCCACTTT
>TRBV7-9|NA|TRBJ1-2|NA
CASSLDTLLIYTF
TGTGCCAGCAGCTTAGATACCCTATTGATCTACACCTTC
>TRBV7-9|TRBD1|TRBJ2-6|NA
CASSPGQGPESGANVLTF
TGTGCCAGCAGCCCCGGACAGGGGCCTGAGTCTGGGGCCAACGTCCTGACTTTC
>TRBV19|TRBD1|TRBJ1-2|NA
CASSTGEGYTF
TGTGCCAGCTCGACAGGGGAAGGCTACACCTTC
>TRBV6-1|NA|TRBJ2-5|NA
CASSEWRDRAETQYF
TGTGCCAGCAGTGAATGGCGGGATCGAGCAGAGACCCAGTACTTC
>TRBV6-2/TRBV6-3|TRBD2|TRBJ2-7|NA
CASSFPGLHYEQYF
TGTGCCAGCAGTTTTCCGGGACTACACTACGAGCAGTACTTC
>TRBV7-8|TRBD1|TRBJ1-4|NA
CASSLGFLAGQGAMREKLFF
TGTGCCAGCAGCTTAGGCTTTCTTGCGGGACAGGGGGCGATGCGCGAAAAACTGTTTTTT
>TRBV14|NA|TRBJ2-7|NA
CASSPSGTYEQYF
TGTGCCAGCAGCCCCAGCGGAACCTACGAGCAGTACTTC
>TRBV2|TRBD2|TRBJ2-7|few
CASSVLAGAGEQYF
TGTGCCAGCAGTGTACTAGCGGGAGCGGGAGAGCAGTACTTC
>TRBV9|TRBD2|TRBJ2-3|NA
CASSPWTSGSSDTQYF
TGTGCCAGCAGCCCTTGGACTAGCGGATCATCAGATACGCAGTATTTT
>TRBV13|TRBD1|TRBJ2-2|NA
CASRSSNRDRGIENTGELFF
TGTGCCAGCAGGAGTTCGAACCGGGACAGGGGGATCGAGAACACCGGGGAGCTGTTTTTT
>TRBV6-5|TRBD1|TRBJ1-2|NA
CASSYRDRDYGYTF
TGTGCCAGCAGTTACCGGGACAGGGACTATGGCTACACCTTC
>TRBV4-3|TRBD2|TRBJ2-2|NA
CASSQLADITGELFF
TGCGCCAGCAGCCAACTAGCGGACATCACCGGGGAGCTGTTTTTT
>TRBV9|NA|TRBJ2-2|NA
CASSVNQAAGELFF
TGTGCCAGCAGCGTGAATCAAGCGGCCGGGGAGCTGTTTTTT
>TRBV27|TRBD2|TRBJ2-1|NA
CASSFASGVGNEQFF
TGTGCCAGCAGTTTCGCTAGCGGGGTAGGCAATGAGCAGTTCTTC
>TRBV9|NA|TRBJ1-5|NA
CASSIGQTDQPQHF
TGTGCCAGCAGCATCGGGCAGACAGATCAGCCCCAGCATTTT
>TRBV19|TRBD1|TRBJ1-2|NA
CASSIGDRDGGYTF
TGTGCCAGTAGTATAGGGGACAGGGATGGTGGCTACACCTTC